This T cell receptor beta chain was observed in a study of T cell responses to AZD1222 COVID-19 vaccine. As to this clone: Its antigen remains unidentified.

Study-wide points: A mostly white British donor set with more females was recruited, and clonal diversity was possibly underestimated.

The assay was immunoSEQ multiplex PCR, and TCRdb's table has in-frame clones only and misses some. Of about 180,000 clones in the sample, 85% to 90% were seen once. This sequence was found in an adult in good health. The material was peripheral blood, obtained on day 0 of AZD1222 vaccination.

The CDR3 sequence is CASSIRLSGGYTF. The CDR3 DNA reads TGTGCCAGTAGTATAAGGCTTTCCGGTGGCTACACCTTC. The chain is built from TRBV19 and TRBJ1-2; D not resolved. The CDR3 runs to 13 residues. The germline CDR1 and CDR2 sequences are LNHDA and SQIVND (reference sequence). Deletions cut 2 bases from V and 7 bases from J, with 11 bases between.